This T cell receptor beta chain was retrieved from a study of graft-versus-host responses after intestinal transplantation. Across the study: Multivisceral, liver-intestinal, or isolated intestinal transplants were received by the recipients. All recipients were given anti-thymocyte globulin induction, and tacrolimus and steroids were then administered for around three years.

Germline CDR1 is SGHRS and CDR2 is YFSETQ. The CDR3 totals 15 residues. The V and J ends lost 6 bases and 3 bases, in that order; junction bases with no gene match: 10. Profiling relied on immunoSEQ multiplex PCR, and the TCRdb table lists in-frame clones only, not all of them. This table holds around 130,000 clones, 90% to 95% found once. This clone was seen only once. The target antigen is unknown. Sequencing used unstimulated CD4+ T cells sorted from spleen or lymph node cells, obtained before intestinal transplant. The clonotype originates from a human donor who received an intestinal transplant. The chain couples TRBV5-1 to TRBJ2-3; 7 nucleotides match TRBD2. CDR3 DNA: TGCGCCAGCACCTCCTTTGGGGGGGTAACAGATACGCAGTATTTT. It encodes CASTSFGGVTDTQYF.